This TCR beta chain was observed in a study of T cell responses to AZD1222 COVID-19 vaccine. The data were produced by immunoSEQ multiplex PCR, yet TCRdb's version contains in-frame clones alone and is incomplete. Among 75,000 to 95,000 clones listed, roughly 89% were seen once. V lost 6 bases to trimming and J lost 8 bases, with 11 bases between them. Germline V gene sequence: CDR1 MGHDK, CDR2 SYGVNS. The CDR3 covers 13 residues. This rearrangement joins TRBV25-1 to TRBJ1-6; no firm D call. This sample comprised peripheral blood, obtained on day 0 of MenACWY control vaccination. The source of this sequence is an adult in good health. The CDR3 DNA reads TGTGCCAGCAGAGATCGTTGGGATTCACCCCTCCACTTT. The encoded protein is CASRDRWDSPLHF.